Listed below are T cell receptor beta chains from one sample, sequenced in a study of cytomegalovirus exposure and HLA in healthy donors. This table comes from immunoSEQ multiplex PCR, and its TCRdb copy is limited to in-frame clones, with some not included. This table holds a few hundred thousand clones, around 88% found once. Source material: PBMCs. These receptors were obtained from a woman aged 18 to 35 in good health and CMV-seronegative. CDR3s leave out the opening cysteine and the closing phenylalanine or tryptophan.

CDR3aa: ASSLRGSYNQPQH
v_gene: TRBV28
j_gene: TRBJ1-5

CDR3aa: ASSPRTSGGSDTQY
v_gene: TRBV5-1
j_gene: TRBJ2-3

CDR3aa: SAQGLAEQY
v_gene: TRBV20-1
j_gene: TRBJ2-7

CDR3aa: ASSLYRDRYQETQY
v_gene: TRBV28
j_gene: TRBJ2-5

CDR3aa: ASSSARERGTDTQY
v_gene: TRBV7-9
j_gene: TRBJ2-3

CDR3aa: ASSQDLTGTHTDTQY
v_gene: TRBV4-3
j_gene: TRBJ2-3

CDR3aa: ASTGTSDYNEQF
v_gene: TRBV2
j_gene: TRBJ2-1

CDR3aa: ASSLSRGWGDEQY
v_gene: TRBV27
j_gene: TRBJ2-7

CDR3aa: ASSQDRTENIQY
v_gene: TRBV4-3
j_gene: TRBJ2-4

CDR3aa: ASSPLGGKSNQPQH
v_gene: TRBV28
j_gene: TRBJ1-5

CDR3aa: SIGLAESYNEQF
v_gene: TRBV29-1
j_gene: TRBJ2-1

CDR3aa: ASSEATGQFYNEQF
v_gene: TRBV6-1
j_gene: TRBJ2-1

CDR3aa: ASSPTGGVEETQY
v_gene: TRBV6-5
j_gene: TRBJ2-5